The 30 T cell receptor beta chains below come from one sample, sequenced in a study of blood T cell repertoires in COVID-19. This table comes from immunoSEQ multiplex PCR, and its TCRdb copy is limited to in-frame clones, with some not included. This sample has approximately 280,000 clones, with 90% found just once. Sequencing was carried out using peripheral blood. The receptor set was obtained from a woman aged 25 to 39 with COVID-19, enrolled during active disease.

The rearrangement joins TRBV6-5 to TRBJ2-7; 8 positions match TRBD1. Germline CDR1 reads MNHEY; CDR2 reads SVGAGI. The CDR3 covers 14 residues. After removal of 5 bases from V and 4 bases from J, the junction contained 7 bases not matched to a gene. The CDR3 reads CASSPGQGWYEQYF. The CDR3 region has the DNA TGTGCCAGCAGTCCCGGACAGGGCTGGTACGAGCAGTACTTC.

This clone was observed once. The chain is built from TRBV27 and TRBJ2-3, with 10 positions matching TRBD2. Germline assignment: CDR1 MNHEY and CDR2 SMNVEV (reference sequence). V gave up 6 bases and J gave up 4 bases; unmatched junction bases: 7. The CDR3 covers 15 residues. The CDR3 is CASSPTSGRADTQYF. For the CDR3, the DNA is TGTGCCAGCAGCCCTACCAGCGGGAGGGCAGATACGCAGTATTTT.

The V and J genes are TRBV29-1 and TRBJ1-5, with a tentative D call TRBD1 (6 bases). The germline V gene encodes CDR1 SQVTM and CDR2 ANQGSEA. The V and J ends lost 7 bases and 3 bases respectively, with 13 bases between them. The CDR3 loop spans 13 amino acids. As DNA, the CDR3 is TGCAGCGGGAGCGGGGGGGCCAATCAGCCCCAGCATTTT. The encoded protein is CSGSGGANQPQHF.

V usage is TRBV6-1 and J usage is TRBJ1-6, with D possibly being TRBD1 (5 bases). Germline V gene sequence: CDR1 MNHNS, CDR2 SASEGT. The CDR3 sequence is 16 residues long. The V and J ends lost 2 bases and 12 bases respectively, with 20 bases between them. The CDR3 nucleotides are TGTGCCAGCAGTGAACTCGGCCAGGGTTTTTACCGACCCCTCCACTTT. This sequence encodes CASSELGQGFYRPLHF.

This chain uses TRBV5-1 with TRBJ1-2; D remains unclear. The germline CDR1 and CDR2 sequences are SGHRS and YFSETQ. The CDR3 contains 13 residues. The V gene lost 1 base and the J gene lost 3 bases, with 7 bases spanning the gap. The CDR3 DNA reads as TGCGCCAGCAGCTTGCTACCGGACTATGGCTACACCTTC. Encoded protein: CASSLLPDYGYTF.

The genes are TRBV28 and TRBJ1-1, with 9 bases fitting TRBD1. Germline CDR1 and CDR2: MDHEN and SYDVKM. The CDR3 spans 15 residues. V was pared by 1 base and J by 7 bases, with 7 bases of the junction left unmatched. The CDR3 coding sequence is TGTGCCAGCAGTTTATCACAGGGGGCATACAATGAAGCTTTCTTT. This codes for CASSLSQGAYNEAFF. Complete variable domain (other parts from reference TRBV28 and TRBJ1-1): DVKVTQSSRYLVKRTGEKVFLECVQDMDHENMFWYRQDPGLGLRLIYFSYDVKMKEKGDIPEGYSVSREKKERFSLILESASTNQTSMYLCASSLSQGAYNEAFFGQGTRLTVV.

The table lists this clone with a few counts. This rearrangement joins TRBV7-9 to TRBJ2-1, with D possibly TRBD2 on 6 matching bases. Trimming shortened V by 2 bases and J by 6 bases, and 14 bases separated the two germline ends. Germline V lookup: CDR1 SEHNR, CDR2 FQNEAQ (reference sequence). The CDR3 runs to 15 residues. Here the CDR3 reads CASSLPVSSGNEQFF. The CDR3 region has the DNA TGTGCCAGCAGCTTACCAGTTAGTAGCGGCAATGAGCAGTTCTTC.

The chain is built from TRBV6-2 or TRBV6-3 and TRBJ2-3; D is unresolved. Germline V gene lookup returns CDR1 MNHEY and CDR2 SVGEGT. The CDR3 loop spans 11 amino acids. The V gene lost 6 bases and the J gene lost 6 bases, with 7 bases spanning the gap. The CDR3 DNA sequence: TGTGCCAGCAGCTCGCGGGATACGCAGTATTTT. Its translation is CASSSRDTQYF.

The genes are TRBV6-2 or TRBV6-3 and TRBJ2-7; tentatively, D is TRBD2 (5 bases). The germline V gene has CDR1 MNHEY and CDR2 SVGEGT. There are 12 residues in the CDR3. The V end lost 5 bases, the J end lost 7 bases, and 12 bases lay between the germline ends. The CDR3 is CASSLTGEEQYF. CDR3 in DNA: TGTGCCAGCAGTCTGACCGGGGAAGAGCAGTACTTC.

This clone showed up just a few times. This chain connects TRBV7-2 to TRBJ2-1; the match to TRBD2 covers 10 bases. CDR1 and CDR2 (germline): SGHTA, FQGNSA. This CDR3 comprises 18 residues. Germline trimming cut 5 bases from V and 2 bases from J; bases unmatched to any gene: 12. The CDR3 spells CASSRRLAGMGPYNEQFF. CDR3 DNA sequence: TGTGCCAGCAGCCGCCGACTAGCGGGCATGGGGCCCTACAATGAGCAGTTCTTC.

The chain joins TRBV28 to TRBJ1-2, with 12 bases fitting TRBD1. The V segment lost 1 base and the J segment 4 bases; nucleotides outside the gene matches: 13. Germline CDR1 is MDHEN and CDR2 is SYDVKM. This CDR3 is built from 19 residues. CDR3 region: CASSLSITGTGGVRYGYTF. CDR3 DNA sequence: TGTGCCAGCAGTTTATCCATCACCGGGACAGGGGGCGTCCGCTATGGCTACACCTTC.

The CDR3 nucleotides are TGTGCCAGCAGCTTAGCCCACACAGATACGCAGTATTTT. Translated: CASSLAHTDTQYF. The chain combines TRBV11-2 with TRBJ2-3, with D unclear. This CDR3 has 13 residues. V was cut by 1 base and J by 2 bases, with 4 bases left in between. Germline CDR1 is SGHAT and CDR2 is FQNNGV.

This clone appeared a few times. The rearrangement uses TRBV28 and TRBJ1-4; tentatively, D is TRBD1 (6 bases). The germline V gene encodes CDR1 MDHEN and CDR2 SYDVKM. V was shortened by 4 bases and J by 4 bases, with 13 bases between the two germline ends. CDR3 length equals 15 residues. The CDR3 DNA is TGTGCCAGCAGTTCTAGGGGGGGCGGTAATGAAAAACTGTTTTTT. Protein sequence: CASSSRGGGNEKLFF.

The chain couples TRBV27 to TRBJ2-7, with TRBD1 as a possible D gene (5 bases). V was clipped by 3 bases and J by 1 base, with 13 bases between them. The CDR3 sequence is 15 residues long. The germline gives CDR1 MNHEY, CDR2 SMNVEV (reference sequence). The CDR3 protein is CASSFLGVGSYEQYF. CDR3 nucleotide sequence: TGTGCCAGCAGTTTCCTAGGGGTTGGGTCCTACGAGCAGTACTTC.

This chain links TRBV7-9 with TRBJ2-5; perhaps TRBD2 as D (6 bases). The length of the CDR3 is 15 residues. The V end lost 5 bases, the J end lost 0 bases, and 13 bases lay between the germline ends. Germline CDR1 SEHNR, CDR2 FQNEAQ (reference sequence). Written as DNA, the CDR3 is TGTGCCAGCAGCCCCCAATGGGGGGACCAAGAGACCCAGTACTTC. This gives the protein CASSPQWGDQETQYF.

This clone was detected a few times. Other DNA sequences within the sample encode an identical CDR3. The CDR3 bases are TGTGCCAGCAGCTTAGGCGGGGGACCCTACGAGCAGTACTTC. Translating it yields CASSLGGGPYEQYF. The chain has TRBV11-2 and TRBJ2-7, with TRBD2 matching over 7 bases. Germline V CDR1 and CDR2: SGHAT, FQNNGV. The CDR3 is 14 amino acids. The trim removed 1 base at V and 2 bases at J, leaving 2 bases unmatched.

This clone has a single count. This chain links TRBV15 with TRBJ2-1; D is ambiguous. The CDR3 sequence is 14 residues long. CDR1 is LNHNV and CDR2 is YYDKDF in the germline V gene (reference sequence). V dropped 1 base and J dropped 4 bases, with 8 bases sitting between them. CDR3 coding DNA: TGTGCCACCAGCAGAGTCGCCAGATACAATGAGCAGTTCTTC. This gives the protein CATSRVARYNEQFF.

This clone was found once. The chain joins TRBV10-3 to TRBJ2-2, with D possibly being TRBD2 (6 bases). CDR1 ENHRY and CDR2 SYGVKD come from the germline V gene. V lost 8 bases and J lost 3, with 19 bases in between. The CDR3 extends over 16 amino acids. The DNA of the CDR3 is TGTGCCATCTTGGTTGCTGGGAGGATTCACACCGGGGAGCTGTTTTTT. Amino acid sequence: CAILVAGRIHTGELFF.

This clone was picked up a small number of times. The CDR3 region is CASFPGLAVQETQYF. For the CDR3, the DNA is TGCGCCAGCTTTCCGGGACTAGCGGTCCAAGAGACCCAGTACTTC. J is TRBJ2-5 and V is TRBV5-1; 11 bases agree with TRBD2. In germline, CDR1 is SGHRS, CDR2 YFSETQ. V was pared by 7 bases and J by 1 base, with 6 bases of the junction left unmatched. This CDR3 has 15 residues.

The chain couples TRBV28 to TRBJ2-2; 7 bases are shared with TRBD2. Per the germline V gene, CDR1 is MDHEN and CDR2 is SYDVKM. This CDR3 spans 16 amino acids. The V segment lost 3 bases and the J segment 4 bases; nucleotides outside the gene matches: 8. The CDR3 DNA sequence: TGTGCCAGCAGTTTCCAAGGCGGGAGAGGCACCGGGGAGCTGTTTTTT. This translates into CASSFQGGRGTGELFF.

The chain recombines TRBV4-1 with TRBJ2-1; 8 bases align to TRBD2. The CDR3 length is 16 residues. The ends lost 4 bases at V and 4 bases at J; junction bases unmatched: 9. Germline-derived CDR1 and CDR2 are MGHRA and YSYEKL. The CDR3, as DNA: TGCGCCAGCAGCCCCGCCCAGGCGGGAGGATACAATGAGCAGTTCTTC. Its protein is CASSPAQAGGYNEQFF.

The gene calls are TRBV5-4 and TRBJ2-5, with TRBD1 identical over 9 bases. In germline, CDR1 is SGHNT, CDR2 YYREEE (reference sequence). This CDR3 is built from 14 residues. With 4 bases clipped from V and 5 bases from J, the junction kept 6 bases outside the gene matches. CDR3 sequence: CASSLNRGRETQYF. The DNA for the CDR3 is TGTGCCAGCAGCCTGAACAGGGGGCGGGAGACCCAGTACTTC.

V usage is TRBV10-1 and J usage is TRBJ1-1; a weak D match, TRBD1 (5 bases). Germline lookup yields CDR1 WNHNN and CDR2 SYGVQD (reference sequence). The CDR3 is 13 amino acids. Trimming removed 0 bases from V and 5 bases from J, with 7 bases in between. CDR3 coding DNA: TGCGCCAGCAGTGAGTCCAGGGAAACTGAAGCTTTCTTT. Residues: CASSESRETEAFF.

The J gene is TRBJ2-7, the V gene TRBV6-5, with TRBD2 matching over 9 bases. CDR1 is MNHEY and CDR2 is SVGAGI in the germline V gene. The CDR3 totals 15 residues. J gave up 6 bases and V 6 bases, and 12 bases lay outside the gene matches. The CDR3 DNA sequence: TGTGCCAGCAGAGCGGTTGGACTAGCGTCAGGCGAGCAGTACTTC. Translated: CASRAVGLASGEQYF.

This rearrangement joins TRBV28 to TRBJ1-2, with TRBD1 matching over 9 bases. The CDR3 sequence is 14 residues long. From germline, CDR1 is MDHEN and CDR2 SYDVKM. Trimming cost V 6 bases and J 4 bases; bases outside gene matches: 6. CDR3 in amino acids: CASSGQGIAYGYTF. For the CDR3, the DNA is TGTGCCAGCAGCGGACAGGGGATAGCCTATGGCTACACCTTC.

Here the CDR3 DNA reads TGTGCCAGCAGCAAAGGAGGGGGCTTGAGGTATGGCTACACCTTC. Translation gives CASSKGGGLRYGYTF. J is TRBJ1-2 and V is TRBV21-1; TRBD1 is the table's D call and was not checked against the DNA. TRBV21-1 is deemed a pseudogene. The CDR3 has 15 amino acids.

The rearrangement links TRBV27 to TRBJ2-7, with 14 bases lining up with TRBD2. The CDR3 loop spans 17 amino acids. With 5 bases clipped from V and 7 bases from J, the junction kept 13 bases outside the gene matches. In germline, CDR1 is MNHEY, CDR2 SMNVEV (reference sequence). The CDR3: CASSKRTSGRLPWEQYF. The CDR3 DNA follows: TGTGCCAGCAGTAAAAGGACTAGCGGGAGGCTACCTTGGGAGCAGTACTTC.

This rearrangement joins TRBV24-1 to TRBJ2-7, with 7 positions matching TRBD2. Germline V gene data show CDR1 as KGHDR and CDR2 as SFDVKD. V lost 4 bases to trimming and J lost 1 base; unmatched junction nucleotides: 3. The CDR3 length is 14 residues. This chain's CDR3 is CATSDTSASYEQYF. The DNA for the CDR3 is TGTGCCACCAGTGACACTAGCGCGTCCTACGAGCAGTACTTC.

The rearrangement uses TRBV27 and TRBJ1-6; tentatively, D is TRBD1 (6 bases). This CDR3 comprises 16 residues. V was pared by 6 bases and J by 0 bases, with 12 bases between. Germline V gene data show CDR1 as MNHEY and CDR2 as SMNVEV (reference sequence). CDR3 nucleotides: TGTGCCAGCAGGCGACAGGAGAGCTCCTATAATTCACCCCTCCACTTT. This encodes CASRRQESSYNSPLHF.

This rearrangement joins TRBV5-8 to TRBJ1-1, with a possible D match to TRBD1 (5 bases). In germline, CDR1 is SGHTS, CDR2 YDEGEE. Trimming took off 4 bases at V and 3 bases at J, with 19 bases between the two ends. The CDR3 is made up of 16 amino acids. CDR3 region: CASSGLGRGLDTEAFF. CDR3 sequence (DNA): TGTGCCAGCAGCGGGTTGGGGAGGGGCTTGGACACTGAAGCTTTCTTT.